This T cell receptor beta chain was retrieved from a study of patients and donors after allogeneic stem cell transplantation. This clonotype was recorded at least ten times. Each CDR3 protein gets one entry after TCRdb re-called the RT-PCR reads with MiXCR. The data hold tens of thousands of distinct CDR3 sequences, with around 27% observed a single time. The CDR3 totals 15 residues. V lost 1 base to trimming and J lost 1 base, with 7 bases between them. Germline lookup yields CDR1 SGHAT and CDR2 FQNNGV. The origin of this receptor is a human donor who was either an allogeneic HSCT recipient or a stem cell or donor lymphocyte infusion donor (not recorded which). It is not recorded whose cells these are; they may come from a transplant donor. Sequencing input: blood, either unsorted or a sorted T cell fraction (not recorded which). The chain combines TRBV11-2 with TRBJ2-2; D is unresolved. The CDR3 spells CASSLAGRNTGELFF. Here the CDR3 DNA reads TGTGCCAGCAGCTTAGCCGGACGGAACACCGGGGAGCTGTTTTTT.